This TCR beta chain was sequenced in a study of cytomegalovirus exposure and HLA in healthy donors. About the study: The Caucasian-associated ancestry cluster held around 76% of under 450 genotyped donors. Study-level points and caveats: Among the most significant clusters, several appeared linked to common viral pathogens in a later analysis.

This CDR3 region has 15 residues. From germline, CDR1 is LNHDA and CDR2 SQIVND (reference sequence). Trimming cost V 2 bases and J 3 bases, with 11 bases left between them. About this clone itself: Its target is not known.

The PCR ran on 60 Vbeta and 13 Jbeta primers. Profiled with immunoSEQ multiplex PCR; TCRdb holds only in-frame clones, not every one. The sample comprises roughly 150,000 clones, over 60% of which are singletons, and approximately 2% rests with the top ten. Sample: PBMCs. The chain is built from TRBV19 and TRBJ1-5; the D gene is possibly TRBD1 (6 bases). This receptor was taken from a man in his thirties or forties in good health and CMV-seronegative. CDR3 sequence: CASSIYQGNNQPQHF. The CDR3 region has the DNA TGTGCCAGTAGTATATATCAGGGGAACAATCAGCCCCAGCATTTT.